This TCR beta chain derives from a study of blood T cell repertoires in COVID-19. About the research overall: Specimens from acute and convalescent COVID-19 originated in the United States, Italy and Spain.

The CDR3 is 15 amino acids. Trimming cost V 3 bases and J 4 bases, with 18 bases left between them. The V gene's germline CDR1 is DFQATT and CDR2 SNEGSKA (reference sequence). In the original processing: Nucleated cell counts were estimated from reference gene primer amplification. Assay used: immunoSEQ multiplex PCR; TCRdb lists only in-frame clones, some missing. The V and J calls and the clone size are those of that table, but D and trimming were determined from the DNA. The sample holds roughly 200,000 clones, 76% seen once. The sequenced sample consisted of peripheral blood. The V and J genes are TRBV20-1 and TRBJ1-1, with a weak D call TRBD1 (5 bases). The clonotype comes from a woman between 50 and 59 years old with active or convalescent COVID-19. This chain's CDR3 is CSASPTGQWGTEAFF. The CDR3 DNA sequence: TGCAGTGCTAGTCCTACAGGTCAATGGGGCACTGAAGCTTTCTTT.